A single sample is the source of the 29 T cell receptor beta chains below, sequenced in a study of breast tumors, draining lymph nodes, adjacent tissues. TCRdb reanalysed the multiplex PCR reads using MiXCR and keeps one entry per CDR3 protein. The sample consists of about 130,000 distinct CDR3 sequences, around 21% of them appearing once. Samples came from axillary lymph nodes draining the breast cancer. The sequenced material came from axillary lymph node tissue. The receptors here all came from a female donor with breast cancer. Some clones in this sample may be carry-over from other donors' samples.

This clonotype appeared many times. The genes are TRBV20-1 and TRBJ1-2; TRBD1 matches at 12 bases. V was clipped by 6 bases and J by 4 bases; unmatched bases: 12. The CDR3 runs to 16 residues. Germline CDR1 and CDR2: DFQATT and SNEGSKA (reference sequence). The CDR3: CSADRDRGLGSYGYTF. The CDR3 DNA is TGCAGTGCAGACCGGGACAGGGGGCTAGGGAGCTATGGCTACACCTTC.

In its sample, this clonotype was seen many times. The rearrangement joins TRBV27 to TRBJ2-7, with 13 bases lining up with TRBD2. The CDR3 extends over 16 amino acids. V trimming: 6 bases; J trimming: 2 bases; junction bases outside the gene matches: 7. Germline V gives CDR1 MNHEY, CDR2 SMNVEV (reference sequence). Written as DNA, the CDR3 is TGTGCCAGCAGACTAACTGGACTAGCGGGAGCCTACGAGCAGTACTTC. It yields the protein CASRLTGLAGAYEQYF.

As regards this clonotype: A read error may explain this, as a much larger clone is one base away. J is TRBJ2-7 and V is TRBV10-3; TRBD2 aligns across 8 bases. The CDR3 has 13 residues. Germline-derived CDR1 and CDR2 are ENHRY and SYGVKD. In nucleotides, the CDR3 is TGTGCCACCAGCGGGAGTGATCGCGGCGAGCAGCACTTC. This sequence encodes CATSGSDRGEQHF.

As for this clonotype: The junction shows a germline mismatch at one end, possibly a read error. The chain couples TRBV27 to TRBJ1-1; D is unresolved. The CDR3 runs 13 residues. Germline CDR1 is MNHEY and CDR2 is SMNVEV (reference sequence). The DNA for the CDR3 is TGTGCCAGCAGACTCGCAAGTACCAAGGAAGCTTTCTTC. Protein product: CASRLASTKEAFF.

As concerns this clonotype: A much larger clone differs by one base, so this may be a read error. The gene calls are TRBV28 and TRBJ1-2; D call uncertain. Deletions cut 4 bases from V and 2 bases from J, with 8 bases between. The CDR3 spans 13 residues. Germline V gene data show CDR1 as MDHEN and CDR2 as SYDVKM. CDR3 sequence reads: CASSSKGNYGYTF. The CDR3 nucleotides are TGTGCCAGCAGTTCAAAGGGAAACTATGGCTACACCTTC.

The sample holds a few counts of this clonotype. V usage is TRBV28 and J usage is TRBJ2-1; 12 bases agree with TRBD2. The CDR3 is made up of 16 amino acids. Germline V gives CDR1 MDHEN, CDR2 SYDVKM. Unmatched junction bases numbered 8, after V lost 4 bases and J lost 7 bases. The CDR3 DNA sequence: TGTGCCAGCAGTTCCCTAGCGGGAGGGCCCTCTAATGAGCAGTTCTTC. It codes for CASSSLAGGPSNEQFF.

This clonotype was recorded at least ten times. The chain has TRBV7-9 and TRBJ2-2; no firm D call. Trimming removed 3 bases at V and 6 bases at J, with 5 bases between. Per the germline V gene, CDR1 is SEHNR and CDR2 is FQNEAQ (reference sequence). CDR3 length equals 12 residues. The CDR3 loop reads CASSLGSGELFF. As DNA, the CDR3 is TGTGCCAGCAGCTTGGGTTCCGGGGAGCTGTTTTTT.

There are a few counts of this clonotype. The chain combines TRBV27 with TRBJ2-6; 8 nucleotides align to TRBD2. V dropped 5 bases and J dropped 0; count of bases not matched to a gene: 15. This CDR3 spans 20 amino acids. Germline CDR1 reads MNHEY; CDR2 reads SMNVEV (reference sequence). CDR3 coding DNA: TGTGCCAGCAGTCCGGCCGGCCTAGCGGGTCCAAGCTCTGGGGCCAACGTCCTGACTTTC. Protein sequence: CASSPAGLAGPSSGANVLTF. Full variable domain (missing parts from reference TRBV27 and TRBJ2-6): EAQVTQNPRYLITVTGKKLTVTCSQNMNHEYMSWYRQDPGLGLRQIYYSMNVEVTDKGDVPEGYKVSRKEKRNFPLILESPSPNQTSLYFCASSPAGLAGPSSGANVLTFGAGSRLTVL.

This chain uses TRBV2 with TRBJ2-7; 7 bases map to TRBD2. Germline loops: CDR1 SNHLY, CDR2 FYNNEI. The junction had 7 bases not matched to a gene; V was cut back by 4 bases and J by 1 base. The CDR3 sequence is 15 residues long. In DNA, the CDR3 is TGTGCCAGCAGTGGAGCGGGGAGCCGGTCCTACGAGCAGTACTTC. As protein: CASSGAGSRSYEQYF.

This clonotype was picked up many times. J is TRBJ1-4 and V is TRBV7-9, with D possibly matching TRBD1 (5 bases). The germline V gene encodes CDR1 SEHNR and CDR2 FQNEAQ (reference sequence). The germline V and J ends were trimmed by 0 bases and 7 bases, with 18 bases remaining between them. CDR3 length equals 17 residues. The CDR3 protein is CASSLALTVRLSEKLFF. CDR3 coding DNA: TGTGCCAGCAGCTTAGCATTGACAGTGCGGCTAAGTGAAAAACTGTTTTTT.

A remark on this clonotype: The junction shows a germline mismatch at one end, possibly a read error. The rearrangement uses TRBV20-1 and TRBJ2-7; 7 bases map to TRBD1. The CDR3 runs to 14 residues. Looked up from germline, CDR1 is DFQATT and CDR2 is SNEGSKA (reference sequence). The CDR3 DNA reads TGCAGTGCTAGGCATTACAGGGGTACCTACGAGCAGCACTTC. Amino acid sequence: CSARHYRGTYEQHF.

The V gene is TRBV6-1, the J gene TRBJ1-4; D perhaps matches TRBD1 (5 bases). The CDR3 extends over 17 amino acids. Trimming shortened V by 4 bases and J by 10 bases, and 25 bases separated the two germline ends. The germline CDR1 and CDR2 sequences are MNHNS and SASEGT. Written as DNA, the CDR3 is TGTGCCAGCAGTGTACAGGTCTCTCGAGGGTTAAGTGGAAAACTGTTTTTT. Residues: CASSVQVSRGLSGKLFF.

Comment on this clonotype: A read error is possible here, since a much larger clone lies one base away. The conserved phenylalanine or tryptophan normally closing the CDR3 is absent here, so this likely arose from a read error. V and J are TRBV9 and TRBJ1-2, with TRBD1 identical over 7 bases. This CDR3 spans 13 amino acids. CDR1 and CDR2 from the germline V gene are SGDLS and YYNGEE. The J segment lost 3 bases and the V segment lost 4 bases, leaving 3 bases of the junction unmatched. The CDR3 sequence: CASSKGTDYGYTS. CDR3 sequence (DNA): TGTGCCAGCAGCAAAGGGACAGACTATGGCTACACCTCC.

Many counts were recorded for this clonotype. The V call is TRBV5-4, the J call TRBJ2-7; TRBD2 matches at 11 bases. Germline V gene lookup returns CDR1 SGHNT and CDR2 YYREEE (reference sequence). The trim removed 0 bases at V and 0 bases at J, leaving 5 bases unmatched. CDR3 length equals 17 residues. Written as DNA, the CDR3 is TGTGCCAGCAGCTTGGGGGCTAGCGGGAGGAGCTCCTACGAGCAGTACTTC. Protein sequence: CASSLGASGRSSYEQYF.

Written as DNA, the CDR3 is TGCGCCAGCAGCTTGGTGGGAGGAGTATCGGGAGAGCAGTACTTC. It specifies CASSLVGGVSGEQYF. The chain employs TRBV5-1 and TRBJ2-7, with D perhaps TRBD2 (6 bases). The germline V gene encodes CDR1 SGHRS and CDR2 YFSETQ. Trimming stripped 0 bases from V and 7 bases from J, with 17 bases between. This CDR3 is built from 15 residues.

Regarding this clonotype: The junction departs from germline at one end; a sequencing error may be responsible. The chain couples TRBV6-1 to TRBJ2-7; 7 nucleotides align to TRBD2. This CDR3 has 15 residues. Germline CDR1 reads MNHNS; CDR2 reads SASEGT. CDR3 nucleotide sequence: TGTTCCAGCAGTGACATGGCGGGAGACCTCTACGAGCAGTATTTC. Protein sequence: CSSSDMAGDLYEQYF.

This clonotype was counted many times. This chain links TRBV20-1 with TRBJ2-1; D is perhaps TRBD1 (5 bases). The CDR3 covers 14 residues. The V and J ends lost 1 base and 2 bases respectively, with 9 bases between them. The V gene's germline CDR1 is DFQATT and CDR2 SNEGSKA (reference sequence). CDR3 in DNA: TGCAGTGCTAGAGCCAGGGTGACCTACAATGAGCAGTTCTTC. Translating it yields CSARARVTYNEQFF.

On this clonotype itself: This may be a read error: a much more frequent sequence differs by one nucleotide. The chain recombines TRBV5-1 with TRBJ2-1; D is ambiguous. This CDR3 spans 14 amino acids. Germline V CDR1 and CDR2: SGHRS, YFSETQ. CDR3 residues: CVSSLAPELGEQFF. For the CDR3, the DNA is TGCGTCAGCAGCTTGGCCCCAGAGCTGGGTGAGCAGTTCTTC.

In this sample, this clonotype turned up a few times. This chain uses TRBV7-9 with TRBJ2-5; 11 bases map to TRBD2. V lost 4 bases and J lost 5; bases outside the gene matches: 9. The CDR3 loop spans 16 amino acids. Germline CDR1 is SEHNR and CDR2 is FQNEAQ (reference sequence). CDR3 nucleotide sequence: TGTGCCAGCAGCTCTGACCTAGCGGGAGGTCGGGAGACCCAGTACTTC. Translation gives CASSSDLAGGRETQYF.

This clonotype was seen at least ten times. V is TRBV6-6 and J is TRBJ2-3; a weak D match, TRBD1 (5 bases). Germline lookup yields CDR1 MNHNY and CDR2 SVGAGI (reference sequence). The germline V and J ends were trimmed by 7 bases and 10 bases, with 24 bases remaining between them. CDR3 length: 15 residues. CDR3 protein: CASTRQSVNNVAQYF. CDR3 sequence (DNA): TGTGCCAGCACGAGACAGTCGGTTAACAACGTTGCGCAGTATTTT.

This clonotype was recorded at least ten times. The chain uses TRBV5-1 and TRBJ2-1, with 8 bases matching TRBD2. V dropped 4 bases and J dropped 5; count of bases not matched to a gene: 5. Germline values: CDR1 SGHRS, CDR2 YFSETQ. The CDR3 is 14 residues long. The CDR3 here is CASSLFSGDNEQFF. CDR3 DNA sequence: TGCGCCAGCAGCCTCTTTAGCGGGGACAATGAGCAGTTCTTC.

There are many counts of this clonotype. The chain links TRBV20-1 to TRBJ2-5; possible D gene TRBD1, 5 bases. The CDR3 spans 14 residues. Germline-derived CDR1 and CDR2 are DFQATT and SNEGSKA (reference sequence). Trimming took 1 base from V and 5 from J, leaving 14 bases between them. CDR3 sequence: CSARVQVGGETQYF. The DNA for the CDR3 is TGCAGTGCTAGAGTACAGGTCGGTGGGGAGACCCAGTACTTC.

Many counts were recorded for this clonotype. The gene calls are TRBV20-1 and TRBJ2-3, with 7 bases identical to TRBD2. V dropped 4 bases and J dropped 0; count of bases not matched to a gene: 7. Germline V lookup: CDR1 DFQATT, CDR2 SNEGSKA (reference sequence). The CDR3 contains 15 residues. The CDR3 protein is CSAIFPGGSTDTQYF. In DNA form, the CDR3 reads TGCAGTGCTATCTTCCCCGGGGGGAGCACAGATACGCAGTATTTT.

The chain uses TRBV3-1 and TRBJ2-1, with D unclear. Germline V gives CDR1 LGHDT, CDR2 YNNKEL (reference sequence). The CDR3 totals 14 residues. Trimming removed 0 bases at V and 9 bases at J, with 12 bases between. In DNA form, the CDR3 reads TGTGCCAGCAGCCAAGAAAGGCTTTCCGGTGAGCAGTTCTTC. Protein product: CASSQERLSGEQFF.

This sequence joins TRBV20-1 and TRBJ1-1, with D hard to call. The germline gives CDR1 DFQATT, CDR2 SNEGSKA (reference sequence). The ends were cut back, 1 base at V and 1 base at J, with 4 bases in the middle. The CDR3 has 12 amino acids. Here the CDR3 reads CSARGQNTEAFF. Here the CDR3 DNA reads TGCAGTGCTAGAGGACAGAACACTGAAGCTTTCTTT.

Many counts were recorded for this clonotype. The chain links TRBV18 to TRBJ2-3; maybe TRBD1 (6 bases). The germline CDR1 and CDR2 sequences are KGHSH and LQKENI. CDR3 length: 16 residues. Between the trimmed V and J ends, which lost 3 bases and 1 base, there was a span of 14 bases. CDR3 DNA sequence: TGTGCCAGCTCACCTAAATGGACAGTAGGCACAGATACGCAGTATTTT. As protein: CASSPKWTVGTDTQYF.

About this clonotype itself: Just one base apart from a much larger clone, this may be a read error. The rearrangement links TRBV10-3 to TRBJ2-7; a weak D match, TRBD2 (8 bases). CDR1 and CDR2 from the germline V gene are ENHRY and SYGVKD. CDR3 length equals 14 residues. In DNA form, the CDR3 reads TGTGCCATCACCGGGGGGGACAGCTCCTACGAGCGGTACTTC. This codes for CAITGGDSSYERYF.

This clonotype was counted at least ten times. The CDR3 nucleotides are TGCGCCAGCAGCTCCAGCCTTCTCGCGGGCGATGGCTACACCTTC. Translated, it gives CASSSSLLAGDGYTF. J is TRBJ1-2 and V is TRBV5-1; D gene unclear. Germline loops: CDR1 SGHRS, CDR2 YFSETQ. The CDR3 length is 15 residues. V lost 3 bases to trimming and J lost 6 bases, with 18 bases between them.

The sample holds many counts of this clonotype. The chain employs TRBV4-1 and TRBJ2-6; 10 positions agree with TRBD1. V trimming: 4 bases; J trimming: 4 bases; junction bases outside the gene matches: 13. The CDR3 covers 19 residues. The germline CDR1 and CDR2 sequences are MGHRA and YSYEKL. The DNA of the CDR3 is TGCGCCAGCAGCCCGTTGGGACAGGGGATAATCAGGGGGGCCAACGTCCTGACTTTC. This gives the protein CASSPLGQGIIRGANVLTF.